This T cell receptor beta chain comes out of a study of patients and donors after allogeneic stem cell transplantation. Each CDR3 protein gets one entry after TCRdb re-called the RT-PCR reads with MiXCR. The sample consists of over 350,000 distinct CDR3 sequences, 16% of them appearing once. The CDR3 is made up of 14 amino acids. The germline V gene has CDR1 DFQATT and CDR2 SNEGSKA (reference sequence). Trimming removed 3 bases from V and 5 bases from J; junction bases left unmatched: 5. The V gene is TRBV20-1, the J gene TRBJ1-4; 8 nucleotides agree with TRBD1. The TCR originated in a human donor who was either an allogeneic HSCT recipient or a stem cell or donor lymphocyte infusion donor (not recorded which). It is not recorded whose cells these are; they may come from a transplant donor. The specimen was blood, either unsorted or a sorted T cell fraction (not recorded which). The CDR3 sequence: CSASPGQGNEKLFF. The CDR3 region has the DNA TGCAGTGCTAGTCCCGGACAGGGAAATGAAAAACTGTTTTTT.